This is a list of T cell receptor beta chains from one sample in a study of shared clonotypes between healthy human individuals. Clones were read by immunoSEQ multiplex PCR, and TCRdb kept only the in-frame ones, dropping some. The table has roughly 1 million clones, about 84% seen once. The sample was memory CD4+ T cells from PBMCs. These receptors came from a man aged 18 to 29 in good health. Some clones in this sample may be carry-over from other donors' samples. Both conserved end residues are part of each CDR3. A D gene is named only where the DNA matches it firmly. Expanded clones are given a class, and other clones once, few, many or no size at all.

J	V	D	size	DNA	CDR3
TRBJ2-5	TRBV9	.	.	TGTGCCAGCAGCGTAGGCACAGCCCAAGAGACCCAGTACTTC	CASSVGTAQETQYF
TRBJ2-3	TRBV2	TRBD1	.	TGTGCCAGCAGCTACGGGACAGGGGGGGTAGATACGCAGTATTTT	CASSYGTGGVDTQYF
TRBJ2-7	TRBV7-9	TRBD2	.	TGTGCCAGCAGCTTAGCCCTACTAGCGGTTGACTCCTACGAGCAGTACTTC	CASSLALLAVDSYEQYF
TRBJ2-1	TRBV4-2	TRBD2	.	TGTGCCAGCAGCCAAGATCGCACCATAGCGGGAGACCGAGGGAAGTTCTTC	CASSQDRTIAGDRGKFF
TRBJ1-1	TRBV7-3	.	.	TGTGCCAGCAGCTTAAATGGGCACGCCAGCACTGAAGCTTTCTTT	CASSLNGHASTEAFF
TRBJ1-1	TRBV4-1	.	few	TGCGCCAGCAGCCAAGATCCGAGAGGGGGTGAGTCTTTCTTT	CASSQDPRGGESFF
TRBJ1-2	TRBV4-1	.	.	TGCGCCAGCAGCCAGGCGGACAGAACCAACTATGGCTACACCTTC	CASSQADRTNYGYTF
TRBJ1-2	TRBV2	.	.	TGTGCCGGACGAACTGGCTACACCTTC	CAGRTGYTF
TRBJ1-2	TRBV29-1	.	.	TGCAGCGTGACCCGGGCCAACTCCTATGGCTACACCTTC	CSVTRANSYGYTF
TRBJ2-3	TRBV5-6	TRBD2	.	TGTGCCAGCAGCTTGGCCTGGCTAGCGGGAATCAGAACAGATACGCAGTATTTT	CASSLAWLAGIRTDTQYF
TRBJ1-2	TRBV6-1	TRBD1	.	TGTGCCAGCAGTGAAACAGGGACAGGGAGATATGGCTACACCTTC	CASSETGTGRYGYTF